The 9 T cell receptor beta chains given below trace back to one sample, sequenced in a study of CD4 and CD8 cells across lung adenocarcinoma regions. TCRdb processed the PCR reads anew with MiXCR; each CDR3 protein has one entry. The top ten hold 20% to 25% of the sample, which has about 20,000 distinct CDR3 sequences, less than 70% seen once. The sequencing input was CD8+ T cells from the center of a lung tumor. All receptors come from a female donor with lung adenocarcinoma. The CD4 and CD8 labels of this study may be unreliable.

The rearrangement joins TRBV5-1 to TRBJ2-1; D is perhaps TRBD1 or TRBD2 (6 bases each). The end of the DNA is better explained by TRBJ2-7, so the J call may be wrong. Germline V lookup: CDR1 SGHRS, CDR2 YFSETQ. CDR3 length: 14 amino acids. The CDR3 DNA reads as TGCGCGGGCAGTGGGGGGCAAGATCCAGAGACGCAGTACTTC. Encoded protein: CAGSGGQDPETQYF.

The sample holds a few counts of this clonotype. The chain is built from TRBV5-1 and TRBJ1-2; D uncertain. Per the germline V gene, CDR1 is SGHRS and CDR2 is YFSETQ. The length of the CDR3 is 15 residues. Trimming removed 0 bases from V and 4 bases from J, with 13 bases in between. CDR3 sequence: CASSLAREHSYGYTF. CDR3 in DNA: TGCGCCAGCAGCTTGGCTAGAGAACACAGCTATGGCTACACCTTC.

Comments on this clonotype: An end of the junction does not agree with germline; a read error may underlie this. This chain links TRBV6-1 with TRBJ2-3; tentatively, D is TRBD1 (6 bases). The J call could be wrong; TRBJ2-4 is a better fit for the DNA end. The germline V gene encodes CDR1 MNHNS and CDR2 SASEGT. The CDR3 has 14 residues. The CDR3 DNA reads TGTGGCAGCAAGGGGGTGTGTGGCACAGATACTCAGTACTTC. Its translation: CGSKGVCGTDTQYF.

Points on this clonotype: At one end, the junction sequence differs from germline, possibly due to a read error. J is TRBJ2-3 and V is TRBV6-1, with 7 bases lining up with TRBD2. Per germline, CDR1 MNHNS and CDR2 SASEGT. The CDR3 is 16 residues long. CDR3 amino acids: CASSGDGGGAQDTQYF. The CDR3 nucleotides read TGTGCCAGCAGTGGAGACGGGGGAGGGGCGCAAGATACGCAGTATTTC.

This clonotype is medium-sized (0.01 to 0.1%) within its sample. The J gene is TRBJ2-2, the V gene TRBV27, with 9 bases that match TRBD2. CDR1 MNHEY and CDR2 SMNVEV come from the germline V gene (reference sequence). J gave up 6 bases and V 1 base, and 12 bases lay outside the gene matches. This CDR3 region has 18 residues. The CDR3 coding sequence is TGTGCCAGCAGTTTATACCGTAGCGGGAGCGATAAAGCCGGGGAGCTGTTTTTT. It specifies CASSLYRSGSDKAGELFF.

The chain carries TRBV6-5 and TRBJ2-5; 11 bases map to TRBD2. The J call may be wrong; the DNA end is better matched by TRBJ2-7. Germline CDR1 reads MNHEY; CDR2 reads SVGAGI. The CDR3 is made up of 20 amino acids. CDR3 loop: CASSYDGTGFSSGRPGEQYF. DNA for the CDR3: TGTGCCAGCAGTTACGACGGGACAGGGTTTTCTAGCGGGAGGCCAGGCGAGCAGTACTTC.

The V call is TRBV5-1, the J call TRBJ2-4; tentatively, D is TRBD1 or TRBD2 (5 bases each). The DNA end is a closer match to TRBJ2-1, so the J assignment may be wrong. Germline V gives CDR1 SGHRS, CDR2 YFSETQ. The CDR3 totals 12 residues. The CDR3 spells CASNGGYNEQFF. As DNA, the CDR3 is TGCGCCAGCAATGGGGGCTACAATGAGCAGTTCTTC.

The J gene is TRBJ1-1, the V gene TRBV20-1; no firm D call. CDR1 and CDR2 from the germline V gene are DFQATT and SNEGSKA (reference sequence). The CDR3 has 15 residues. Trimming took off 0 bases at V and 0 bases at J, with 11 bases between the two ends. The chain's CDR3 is CSARDIRQMNTEAFF. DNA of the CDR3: TGCAGTGCTAGAGACATAAGGCAGATGAACACTGAAGCTTTCTTT.

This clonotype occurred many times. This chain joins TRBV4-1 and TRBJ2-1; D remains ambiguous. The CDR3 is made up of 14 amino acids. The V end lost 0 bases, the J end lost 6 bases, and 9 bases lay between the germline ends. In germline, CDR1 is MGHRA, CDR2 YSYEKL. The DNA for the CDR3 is TGCGCCAGCAGCCAAGATAATCTAGGCAATGAGCAGTTCTTC. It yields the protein CASSQDNLGNEQFF.